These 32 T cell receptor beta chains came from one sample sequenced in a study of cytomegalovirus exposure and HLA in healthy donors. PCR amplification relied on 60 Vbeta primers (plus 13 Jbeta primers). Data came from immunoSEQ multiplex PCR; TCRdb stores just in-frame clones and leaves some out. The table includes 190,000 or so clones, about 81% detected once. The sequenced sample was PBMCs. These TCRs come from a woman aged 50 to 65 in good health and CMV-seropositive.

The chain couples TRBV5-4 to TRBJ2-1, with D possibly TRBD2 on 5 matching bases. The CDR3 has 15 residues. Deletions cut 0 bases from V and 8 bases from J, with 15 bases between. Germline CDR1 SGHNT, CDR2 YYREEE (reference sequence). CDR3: CASSLGSSSVDEQFF. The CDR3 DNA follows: TGTGCCAGCAGCTTGGGGAGTAGTAGCGTAGATGAGCAGTTCTTC. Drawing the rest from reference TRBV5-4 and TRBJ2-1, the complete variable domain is ETGVTQSPTHLIKTRGQQVTLRCSSQSGHNTVSWYQQALGQGPQFIFQYYREEENGRGNFPPRFSGLQFPNYSSELNVNALELDDSALYLCASSLGSSSVDEQFFGPGTRLTVL.

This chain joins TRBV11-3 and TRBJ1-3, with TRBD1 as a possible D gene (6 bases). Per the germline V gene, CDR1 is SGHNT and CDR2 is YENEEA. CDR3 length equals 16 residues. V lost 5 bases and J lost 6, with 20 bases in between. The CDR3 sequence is CASSTGARGNENTIYF. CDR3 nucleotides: TGTGCCAGCAGCACTGGGGCCAGGGGAAATGAAAACACCATATATTTT.

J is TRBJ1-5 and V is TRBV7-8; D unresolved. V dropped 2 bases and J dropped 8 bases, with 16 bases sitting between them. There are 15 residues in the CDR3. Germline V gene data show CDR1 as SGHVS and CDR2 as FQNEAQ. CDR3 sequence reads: CASSLYITGGEPQHF. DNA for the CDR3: TGTGCCAGCAGCTTATATATTACGGGAGGCGAGCCCCAGCATTTT.

CDR3: CASSPNTGDYEQYF. CDR3 DNA sequence: TGCGCCAGCAGTCCGAATACCGGGGACTACGAGCAGTACTTC. This chain connects TRBV4-1 to TRBJ2-7; tentative D call: TRBD2 (5 bases). Germline V gene sequence: CDR1 MGHRA, CDR2 YSYEKL. The CDR3 runs 14 residues. Trimming shortened V by 6 bases and J by 3 bases, and 15 bases separated the two germline ends.

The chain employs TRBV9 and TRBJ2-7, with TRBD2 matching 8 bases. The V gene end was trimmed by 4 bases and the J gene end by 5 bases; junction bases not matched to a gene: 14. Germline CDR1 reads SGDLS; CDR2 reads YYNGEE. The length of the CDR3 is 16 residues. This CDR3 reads CASSPTGYAGGHEQYF. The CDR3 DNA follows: TGTGCCAGCAGCCCGACCGGCTACGCGGGGGGCCACGAGCAGTACTTC.

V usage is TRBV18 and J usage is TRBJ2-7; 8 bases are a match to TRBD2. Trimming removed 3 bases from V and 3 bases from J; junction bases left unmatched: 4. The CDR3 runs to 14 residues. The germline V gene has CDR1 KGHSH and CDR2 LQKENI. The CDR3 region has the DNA TGTGCCAGCTCACCTGGGACTAGAAACTACGAGCAGTACTTC. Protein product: CASSPGTRNYEQYF.

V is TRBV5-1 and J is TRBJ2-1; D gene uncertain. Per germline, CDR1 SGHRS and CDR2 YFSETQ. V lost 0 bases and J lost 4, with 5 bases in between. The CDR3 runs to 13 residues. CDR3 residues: CASSLGLYNEQFF. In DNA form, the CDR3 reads TGCGCCAGCAGCTTGGGTCTTTACAATGAGCAGTTCTTC.

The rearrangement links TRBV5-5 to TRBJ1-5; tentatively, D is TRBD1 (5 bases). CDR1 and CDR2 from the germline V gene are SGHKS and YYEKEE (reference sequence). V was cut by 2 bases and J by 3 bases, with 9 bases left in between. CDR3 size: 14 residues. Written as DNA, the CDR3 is TGTGCCAGCAGCTTCCGACAGTCCAATCAGCCCCAGCATTTT. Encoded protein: CASSFRQSNQPQHF. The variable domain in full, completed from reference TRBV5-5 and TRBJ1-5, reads DAGVTQSPTHLIKTRGQQVTLRCSPISGHKSVSWYQQVLGQGPQFIFQYYEKEERGRGNFPDRFSARQFPNYSSELNVNALLLGDSALYLCASSFRQSNQPQHFGDGTRLSIL.

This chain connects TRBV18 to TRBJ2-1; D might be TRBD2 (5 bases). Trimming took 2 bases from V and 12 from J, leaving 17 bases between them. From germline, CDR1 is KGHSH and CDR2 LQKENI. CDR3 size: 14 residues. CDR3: CASSPSGPERWQFF. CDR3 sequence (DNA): TGTGCCAGCTCACCATCCGGGCCGGAGCGGTGGCAGTTCTTC.

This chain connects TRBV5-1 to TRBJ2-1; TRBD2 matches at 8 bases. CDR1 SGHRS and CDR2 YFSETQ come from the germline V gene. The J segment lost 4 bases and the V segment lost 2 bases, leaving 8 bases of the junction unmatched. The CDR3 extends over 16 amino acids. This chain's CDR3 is CASSLIAGPSYNEQFF. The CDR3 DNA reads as TGCGCCAGCAGCTTAATAGCGGGACCCTCTTACAATGAGCAGTTCTTC.

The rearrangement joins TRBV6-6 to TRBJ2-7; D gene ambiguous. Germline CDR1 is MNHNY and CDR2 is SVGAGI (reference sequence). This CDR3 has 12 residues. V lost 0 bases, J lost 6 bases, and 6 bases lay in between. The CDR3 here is CASSYSSIEQYF. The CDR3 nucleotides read TGTGCCAGCAGTTACTCGAGCATCGAGCAGTACTTC.

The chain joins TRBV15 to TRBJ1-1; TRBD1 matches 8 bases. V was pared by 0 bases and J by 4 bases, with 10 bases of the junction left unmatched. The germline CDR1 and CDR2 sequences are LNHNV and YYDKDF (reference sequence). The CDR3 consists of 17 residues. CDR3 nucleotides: TGTGCCACCAGCAGAGAGTCAGGACAGGGTTTCGGCACTGAAGCTTTCTTT. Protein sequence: CATSRESGQGFGTEAFF.

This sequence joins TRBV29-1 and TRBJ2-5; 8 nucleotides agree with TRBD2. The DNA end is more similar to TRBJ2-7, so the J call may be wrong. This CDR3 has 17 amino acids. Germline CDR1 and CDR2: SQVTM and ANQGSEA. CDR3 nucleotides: TGCAGCGTCGGTGGGACTAGGTCTTTAAGGGGGTCCTACGAGCAGTACTTC. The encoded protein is CSVGGTRSLRGSYEQYF.

CDR3 DNA sequence: TGTGCCAGCAGCCCATCACATGGCGGGGGGGAACGTATCCGCAATGAGCAGTTCTTC. Amino acid sequence: CASSPSHGGGERIRNEQFF. J is TRBJ2-1 and V is TRBV7-2; 9 bases match TRBD2. V gave up 5 bases and J gave up 6 bases; unmatched junction bases: 20. The CDR3 runs to 19 residues. Germline CDR1 reads SGHTA; CDR2 reads FQGNSA.

The CDR3 reads CASRPGDRKQYF. CDR3 DNA: TGTGCCAGCAGACCGGGGGATAGGAAGCAGTACTTC. This chain connects TRBV28 to TRBJ2-7; D is perhaps TRBD2 (6 bases). Germline lookup yields CDR1 MDHEN and CDR2 SYDVKM. The CDR3 runs 12 residues. V was cut by 6 bases and J by 8 bases, with 14 bases left in between.

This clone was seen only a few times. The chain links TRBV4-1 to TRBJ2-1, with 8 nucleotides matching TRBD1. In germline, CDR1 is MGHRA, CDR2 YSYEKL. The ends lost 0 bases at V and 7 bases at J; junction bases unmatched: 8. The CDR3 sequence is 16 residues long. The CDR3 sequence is CASSQDQGAWLNEQFF. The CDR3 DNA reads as TGCGCCAGCAGCCAAGATCAGGGGGCTTGGTTGAATGAGCAGTTCTTC.

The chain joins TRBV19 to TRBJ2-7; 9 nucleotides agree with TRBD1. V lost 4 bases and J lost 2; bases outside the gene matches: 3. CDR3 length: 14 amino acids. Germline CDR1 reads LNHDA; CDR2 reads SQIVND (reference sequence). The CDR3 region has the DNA TGTGCCAGTAGTACGACAGGGGGAACCTACGAGCAGTACTTC. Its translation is CASSTTGGTYEQYF. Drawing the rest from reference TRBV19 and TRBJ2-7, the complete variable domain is DGGITQSPKYLFRKEGQNVTLSCEQNLNHDAMYWYRQDPGQGLRLIYYSQIVNDFQKGDIAEGYSVSREKKESFPLTVTSAQKNPTAFYLCASSTTGGTYEQYFGPGTRLTVT.

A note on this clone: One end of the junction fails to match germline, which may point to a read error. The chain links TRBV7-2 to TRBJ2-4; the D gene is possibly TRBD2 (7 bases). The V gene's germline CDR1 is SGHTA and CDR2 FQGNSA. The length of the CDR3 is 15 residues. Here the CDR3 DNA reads TGTGCCAGCAGCCCTGCCGGCGCGGGGGCTAACAGTCAGTACTTC. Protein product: CASSPAGAGANSQYF.

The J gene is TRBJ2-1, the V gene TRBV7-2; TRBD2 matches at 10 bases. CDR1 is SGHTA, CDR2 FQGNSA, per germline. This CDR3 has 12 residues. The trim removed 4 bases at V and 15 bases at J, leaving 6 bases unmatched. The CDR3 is CASSSPSGGTFF. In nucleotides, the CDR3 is TGTGCCAGCAGCTCACCTAGCGGGGGTACGTTCTTC.

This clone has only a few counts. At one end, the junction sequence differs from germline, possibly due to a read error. CDR3 amino acids: CSSSLGLAGGQETQYF. The CDR3 coding sequence is TGTTCCAGCAGCTTAGGACTAGCGGGGGGCCAAGAGACCCAGTACTTC. The chain links TRBV7-9 to TRBJ2-5, with 14 bases lining up with TRBD2. Germline assignment: CDR1 SEHNR and CDR2 FQNEAQ (reference sequence). This CDR3 has 16 residues.

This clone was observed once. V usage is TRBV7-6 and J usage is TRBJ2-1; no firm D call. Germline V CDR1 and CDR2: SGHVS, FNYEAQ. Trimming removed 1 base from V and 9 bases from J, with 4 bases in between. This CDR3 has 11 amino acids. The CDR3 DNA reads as TGTGCCAGCAGCTTAGGAGGTGAGCAGTTCTTC. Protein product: CASSLGGEQFF.

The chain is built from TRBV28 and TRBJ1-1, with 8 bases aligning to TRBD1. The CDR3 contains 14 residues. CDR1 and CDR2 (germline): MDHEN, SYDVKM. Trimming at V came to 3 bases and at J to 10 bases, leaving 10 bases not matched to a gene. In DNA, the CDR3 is TGTGCCAGCAGTTTTCCCGGGACAGGCAAGGGAGCTTTCTTT. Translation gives CASSFPGTGKGAFF.

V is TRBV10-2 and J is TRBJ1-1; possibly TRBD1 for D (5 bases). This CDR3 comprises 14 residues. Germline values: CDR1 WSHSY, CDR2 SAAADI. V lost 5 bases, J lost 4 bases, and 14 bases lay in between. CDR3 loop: CASSWKGRSTEAFF. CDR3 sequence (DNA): TGCGCCAGCAGTTGGAAGGGGAGGAGCACTGAAGCTTTCTTT.

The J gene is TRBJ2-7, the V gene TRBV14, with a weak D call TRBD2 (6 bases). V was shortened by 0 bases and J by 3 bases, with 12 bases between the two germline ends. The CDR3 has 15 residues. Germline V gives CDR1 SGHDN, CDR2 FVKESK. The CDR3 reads CASSQEGGAGYEQYF. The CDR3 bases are TGTGCCAGCAGCCAAGAAGGAGGGGCAGGCTACGAGCAGTACTTC.

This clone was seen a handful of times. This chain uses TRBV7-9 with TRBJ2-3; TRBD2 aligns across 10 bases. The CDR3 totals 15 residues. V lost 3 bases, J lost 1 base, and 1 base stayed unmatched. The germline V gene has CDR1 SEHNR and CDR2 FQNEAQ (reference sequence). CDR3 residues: CASSFTSGGTDTQYF. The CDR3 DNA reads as TGTGCCAGCAGCTTTACTAGCGGGGGCACAGATACGCAGTATTTT.

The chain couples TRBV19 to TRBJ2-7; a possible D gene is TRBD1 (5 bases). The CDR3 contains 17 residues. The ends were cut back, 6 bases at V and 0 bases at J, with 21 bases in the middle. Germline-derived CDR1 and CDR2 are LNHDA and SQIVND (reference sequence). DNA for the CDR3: TGTGCCAGTAGAAGGGCAATCGACCCGACAGCCTCCTACGAGCAGTACTTC. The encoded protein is CASRRAIDPTASYEQYF.

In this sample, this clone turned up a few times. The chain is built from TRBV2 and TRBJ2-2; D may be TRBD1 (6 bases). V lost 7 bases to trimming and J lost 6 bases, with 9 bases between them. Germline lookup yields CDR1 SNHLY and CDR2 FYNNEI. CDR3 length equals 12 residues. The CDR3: CASIYRAGELFF. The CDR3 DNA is TGTGCCAGCATTTACAGGGCCGGGGAGCTGTTTTTT. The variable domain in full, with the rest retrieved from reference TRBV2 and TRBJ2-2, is EPEVTQTPSHQVTQMGQEVILRCVPISNHLYFYWYRQILGQKVEFLVSFYNNEISEKSEIFDDQFSVERPDGSNFTLKIRSTKLEDSAMYFCASIYRAGELFFGEGSRLTVL.

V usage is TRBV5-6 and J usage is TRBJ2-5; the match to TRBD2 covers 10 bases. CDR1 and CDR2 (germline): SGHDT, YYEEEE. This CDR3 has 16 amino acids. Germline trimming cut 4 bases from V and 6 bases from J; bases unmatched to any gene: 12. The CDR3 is CASSPDRLAGAKTQYF. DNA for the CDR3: TGTGCCAGCAGCCCGGATCGTCTAGCGGGAGCGAAGACCCAGTACTTC.

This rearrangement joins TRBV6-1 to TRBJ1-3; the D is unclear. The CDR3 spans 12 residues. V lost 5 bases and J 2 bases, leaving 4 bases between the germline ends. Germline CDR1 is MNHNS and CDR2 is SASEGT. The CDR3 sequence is CASSPAGNTIYF. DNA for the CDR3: TGTGCCAGCAGTCCGGCTGGAAACACCATATATTTT.

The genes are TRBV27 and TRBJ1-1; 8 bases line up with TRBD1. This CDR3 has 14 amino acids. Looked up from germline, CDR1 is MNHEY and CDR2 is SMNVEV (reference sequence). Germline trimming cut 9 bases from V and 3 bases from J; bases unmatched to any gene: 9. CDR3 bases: TGTGCCAGTAAGAAGGACAGGGTCTACACTGAAGCTTTCTTT. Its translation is CASKKDRVYTEAFF.

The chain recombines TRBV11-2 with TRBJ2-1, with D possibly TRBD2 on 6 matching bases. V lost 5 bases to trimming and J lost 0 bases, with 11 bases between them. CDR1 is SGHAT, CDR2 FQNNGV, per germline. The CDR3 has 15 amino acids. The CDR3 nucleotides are TGTGCCAGCAGCACCGGGGGAAGCTCCTACAATGAGCAGTTCTTC. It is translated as CASSTGGSSYNEQFF. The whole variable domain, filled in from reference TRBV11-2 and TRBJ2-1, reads EAGVAQSPRYKIIEKRQSVAFWCNPISGHATLYWYQQILGQGPKLLIQFQNNGVVDDSQLPKDRFSAERLKGVDSTLKIQPAKLEDSAVYLCASSTGGSSYNEQFFGPGTRLTVL.

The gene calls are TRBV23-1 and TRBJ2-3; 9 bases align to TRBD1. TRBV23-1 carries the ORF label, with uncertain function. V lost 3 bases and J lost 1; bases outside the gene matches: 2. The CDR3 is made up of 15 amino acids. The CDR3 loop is CASSQGTGRTDTQYF. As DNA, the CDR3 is TGCGCCAGCAGTCAGGGGACAGGGCGCACAGATACGCAGTATTTT.